This T cell receptor (beta chain) was sequenced for a study of blood T cell repertoires in COVID-19. On the study more broadly: The samples span acute and convalescent COVID-19 from the United States, Italy and Spain.

As processed by the authors: Reference gene primer amplification in the assay estimated nucleated cell counts. Sequenced by immunoSEQ multiplex PCR; TCRdb stores in-frame clones only, minus some. Clone size and V and J calls were adopted from that table, with D and trimming inferred from the DNA. The top ten clones hold 10% of a sample with hundreds of thousands of clones, just under 90% of them seen once. Study members were between roughly 18 and 89 years old and lived in fewer than 30 US regions. Clinical history as reported by participants underpinned cohort assignment. This CDR3 has 12 residues. V was trimmed by 0 bases and J by 4 bases, leaving 3 bases between them.

This receptor was obtained from a woman between 50 and 59 years old who had recovered from COVID-19. Sequencing input: PBMCs or T cells enriched from blood (not recorded which). V is TRBV12-3 or TRBV12-4 and J is TRBJ1-1, with D unclear. The CDR3 protein is CASSLAVTEAFF. The CDR3 DNA is TGTGCCAGCAGTTTAGCCGTCACTGAAGCTTTCTTT.